This is a list of T cell receptor beta chains from one sample in a study of blood T cell repertoires in COVID-19. Sequenced by immunoSEQ multiplex PCR; TCRdb stores in-frame clones only, minus some. The sample has approximately 390,000 clones, around 87% seen once. Sequenced sample: peripheral blood. The receptors derive from a woman aged 55-75 years with COVID-19, enrolled during active disease. Both conserved end residues are part of each CDR3. The order of the fields is J gene, clone size, D gene, V gene, CDR3 protein, CDR3 DNA. The D gene is left open where the match is weak. Expanded clones get a size class; other rows say once, few or many, or leave the size out.

j_call: TRBJ2-7; clone_size: -; d_call: -; v_call: TRBV6-1; cdr3_aa: CASSEDKGGNSEQYF; cdr3_nt: TGTGCCAGCAGTGAAGATAAGGGGGGGAATAGCGAGCAGTACTTC
j_call: TRBJ1-2; clone_size: -; d_call: -; v_call: TRBV3-1/TRBV3-2; cdr3_aa: CASTLNEGGYTF; cdr3_nt: TGTGCCAGCACCCTCAATGAGGGTGGCTACACCTTC
j_call: TRBJ1-5; clone_size: -; d_call: TRBD1; v_call: TRBV6-6; cdr3_aa: CASSPDRAGRSNQPQHF; cdr3_nt: TGTGCCAGCAGTCCGGACAGGGCGGGTAGGAGCAATCAGCCCCAGCATTTT
j_call: TRBJ1-2; clone_size: -; d_call: -; v_call: TRBV30; cdr3_aa: CAWNPKGPGFGYTF; cdr3_nt: TGTGCCTGGAACCCAAAGGGGCCCGGATTTGGCTACACCTTC
j_call: TRBJ1-2; clone_size: -; d_call: TRBD1; v_call: TRBV7-9; cdr3_aa: CASSLSGTDGYTF; cdr3_nt: TGTGCCAGCAGCTTATCCGGGACAGATGGCTACACCTTC
j_call: TRBJ2-5; clone_size: -; d_call: TRBD2; v_call: TRBV27; cdr3_aa: CATRSGGPGETQYF; cdr3_nt: TGTGCCACCAGGAGCGGGGGGCCGGGAGAGACCCAGTACTTC
j_call: TRBJ2-5; clone_size: -; d_call: -; v_call: TRBV19; cdr3_aa: CASSIEIAQETQYF; cdr3_nt: TGTGCCAGTAGTATCGAAATAGCGCAAGAGACCCAGTACTTC
j_call: TRBJ1-5; clone_size: -; d_call: -; v_call: TRBV10-3; cdr3_aa: CAISEVAALKQPQHF; cdr3_nt: TGTGCCATCAGTGAGGTCGCGGCACTTAAACAGCCCCAGCATTTT
j_call: TRBJ2-1; clone_size: -; d_call: TRBD1; v_call: TRBV24-1; cdr3_aa: CATSEGGTGGSNEQFF; cdr3_nt: TGTGCCACCAGTGAGGGGGGGACAGGGGGCTCGAATGAGCAGTTCTTC
j_call: TRBJ1-2; clone_size: -; d_call: -; v_call: TRBV18; cdr3_aa: CASSPLQGVRYGYTF; cdr3_nt: TGTGCCAGCTCACCCTTACAGGGAGTTCGGTATGGCTACACCTTC
j_call: TRBJ2-7; clone_size: -; d_call: TRBD2; v_call: TRBV2; cdr3_aa: CASSDRSAAGGFYEQYF; cdr3_nt: TGTGCCAGCAGTGATCGCTCGGCAGCGGGGGGTTTCTACGAGCAGTACTTC
j_call: TRBJ1-1; clone_size: -; d_call: -; v_call: TRBV28; cdr3_aa: CASSLSSQGNTEAFF; cdr3_nt: TGTGCCAGCAGTCTGTCCTCACAGGGAAACACTGAAGCTTTCTTT
j_call: TRBJ1-1; clone_size: -; d_call: TRBD1; v_call: TRBV2; cdr3_aa: CASSVRQGAEAFF; cdr3_nt: TGTGCCAGCAGTGTTCGGCAGGGGGCTGAAGCTTTCTTT
j_call: TRBJ1-2; clone_size: -; d_call: -; v_call: TRBV6-4; cdr3_aa: CASSDRQGYGYTF; cdr3_nt: TGTGCCAGCAGTGACAGACAAGGCTATGGCTACACCTTC
j_call: TRBJ1-5; clone_size: -; d_call: TRBD1; v_call: TRBV28; cdr3_aa: CASSSPGQLTDQPQHF; cdr3_nt: TGTGCCAGCAGTTCGCCGGGACAGCTAACCGATCAGCCCCAGCATTTT
j_call: TRBJ2-1; clone_size: -; d_call: TRBD2; v_call: TRBV19; cdr3_aa: CASGLAGGHEQFF; cdr3_nt: TGTGCCAGTGGACTAGCGGGGGGGCATGAGCAGTTCTTC
j_call: TRBJ2-3; clone_size: -; d_call: -; v_call: TRBV6-5; cdr3_aa: CASSDSATVPDTQYF; cdr3_nt: TGTGCCAGCAGTGACTCGGCCACCGTTCCAGATACGCAGTATTTT
j_call: TRBJ1-3; clone_size: -; d_call: -; v_call: TRBV6-5; cdr3_aa: CASSRTTDSGNTIYF; cdr3_nt: TGTGCCAGCAGTCGGACGACAGATTCTGGAAACACCATATATTTT
j_call: TRBJ1-6; clone_size: -; d_call: TRBD1; v_call: TRBV4-1; cdr3_aa: CASSLQTGANSPLHF; cdr3_nt: TGCGCCAGCAGCCTACAGACAGGGGCCAATTCACCCCTCCACTTT
j_call: TRBJ1-1; clone_size: -; d_call: TRBD1; v_call: TRBV7-3; cdr3_aa: CASSSQGHTEAFF; cdr3_nt: TGTGCCAGCAGCTCACAGGGGCACACTGAAGCTTTCTTT
j_call: TRBJ2-3; clone_size: once; d_call: -; v_call: TRBV24-1; cdr3_aa: CATSVAGEPDTQYF; cdr3_nt: TGTGCCACCAGTGTAGCAGGGGAACCAGATACGCAGTATTTT
j_call: TRBJ1-1; clone_size: -; d_call: -; v_call: TRBV27; cdr3_aa: CASSFSGQANTEAFF; cdr3_nt: TGTGCCAGCAGTTTCTCGGGACAAGCGAACACTGAAGCTTTCTTT
j_call: TRBJ1-3; clone_size: -; d_call: -; v_call: TRBV6-2/TRBV6-3; cdr3_aa: CASSPAPGGNTIYF; cdr3_nt: TGTGCCAGCAGCCCAGCCCCTGGTGGAAACACCATATATTTT
j_call: TRBJ1-5; clone_size: -; d_call: -; v_call: TRBV6-2/TRBV6-3; cdr3_aa: CASSSTFEPQHF; cdr3_nt: TGTGCCAGCAGTTCTACCTTCGAGCCCCAGCATTTT
j_call: TRBJ2-7; clone_size: -; d_call: -; v_call: TRBV18; cdr3_aa: CASSLGTGNGFYEQYF; cdr3_nt: TGTGCCAGCTCACTGGGGACTGGGAATGGATTCTACGAGCAGTACTTC
j_call: TRBJ1-5; clone_size: -; d_call: TRBD1; v_call: TRBV18; cdr3_aa: CASSTGRQGGGQPQHF; cdr3_nt: TGTGCCAGCTCTACCGGACGCCAGGGGGGTGGTCAGCCCCAGCATTTT
j_call: TRBJ1-3; clone_size: -; d_call: TRBD1; v_call: TRBV6-5; cdr3_aa: CASKRGPERTIYF; cdr3_nt: TGTGCCAGCAAGAGGGGGCCCGAGAGGACCATATATTTT
j_call: TRBJ2-7; clone_size: -; d_call: TRBD2; v_call: TRBV4-2; cdr3_aa: CASSPFGTSGGPSYEQYF; cdr3_nt: TGTGCCAGCAGCCCCTTTGGGACTAGCGGGGGGCCCTCCTACGAGCAGTACTTC
j_call: TRBJ1-4; clone_size: -; d_call: -; v_call: TRBV4-2; cdr3_aa: CASSQDFGRMTNEKLFF; cdr3_nt: TGTGCCAGCAGCCAAGATTTTGGGAGGATGACTAATGAAAAACTGTTTTTT
j_call: TRBJ1-2; clone_size: -; d_call: -; v_call: TRBV29-1; cdr3_aa: CSVRTGLRNYGYTF; cdr3_nt: TGCAGCGTTCGTACGGGACTACGTAACTATGGCTACACCTTC
j_call: TRBJ2-7; clone_size: once; d_call: -; v_call: TRBV6-5; cdr3_aa: CASSYSGGGRRNEQYF; cdr3_nt: TGTGCCAGCAGTTACTCTGGGGGGGGCCGGAGAAACGAGCAGTACTTC
j_call: TRBJ2-5; clone_size: -; d_call: -; v_call: TRBV9; cdr3_aa: CASSVALQTSQETQYF; cdr3_nt: TGTGCCAGCAGCGTAGCTCTGCAGACTTCCCAAGAGACCCAGTACTTC
j_call: TRBJ2-5; clone_size: -; d_call: TRBD1; v_call: TRBV18; cdr3_aa: CASSLLTQTGVETQYF; cdr3_nt: TGTGCCAGCTCATTATTAACCCAAACAGGGGTGGAGACCCAGTACTTC
j_call: TRBJ1-5; clone_size: -; d_call: TRBD1; v_call: TRBV6-5; cdr3_aa: CASRRTGNQPQHF; cdr3_nt: TGTGCCAGCAGACGGACAGGGAATCAGCCCCAGCATTTT
j_call: TRBJ1-1; clone_size: few; d_call: -; v_call: TRBV6-5; cdr3_aa: CASSSLMTPNTEAFF; cdr3_nt: TGTGCCAGCAGTTCCTTGATGACACCGAACACTGAAGCTTTCTTT
j_call: TRBJ1-5; clone_size: -; d_call: TRBD1; v_call: TRBV19; cdr3_aa: CASSRMGQGDQPQHF; cdr3_nt: TGTGCCAGTAGTAGGATGGGACAGGGCGATCAGCCCCAGCATTTT
j_call: TRBJ2-3; clone_size: -; d_call: TRBD2; v_call: TRBV3-1/TRBV3-2; cdr3_aa: CASSQDRLARDTQYF; cdr3_nt: TGTGCCAGCAGCCAAGATCGACTAGCGCGGGATACGCAGTATTTT
j_call: TRBJ2-4; clone_size: -; d_call: -; v_call: TRBV28; cdr3_aa: CASSYRGSKNIQYF; cdr3_nt: TGTGCCAGCAGTTACCGGGGGAGCAAAAACATTCAGTACTTC
j_call: TRBJ2-7; clone_size: -; d_call: TRBD1; v_call: TRBV5-5; cdr3_aa: CASSPGQGVSYEQYF; cdr3_nt: TGTGCCAGCAGTCCGGGACAGGGAGTCTCCTACGAGCAGTACTTC
j_call: TRBJ2-2; clone_size: once; d_call: TRBD2; v_call: TRBV4-1; cdr3_aa: CASSHGLAGGLTGELFF; cdr3_nt: TGCGCCAGCAGCCATGGACTAGCGGGGGGGCTCACCGGGGAGCTGTTTTTT
j_call: TRBJ1-2; clone_size: -; d_call: -; v_call: TRBV3-1/TRBV3-2; cdr3_aa: CASSQEQRTGYTF; cdr3_nt: TGTGCCAGCAGCCAGGAACAGCGGACCGGCTACACCTTC
j_call: TRBJ2-5; clone_size: -; d_call: TRBD2; v_call: TRBV4-2; cdr3_aa: CASSQDLRTSGGRETQYF; cdr3_nt: TGTGCCAGCAGCCAAGATTTGAGGACTAGCGGGGGGCGGGAGACCCAGTACTTC
j_call: TRBJ1-2; clone_size: -; d_call: -; v_call: TRBV6-4; cdr3_aa: CASSEYIGTSRGYTF; cdr3_nt: TGTGCCAGCAGTGAATATATTGGTACCTCGAGGGGCTACACCTTC
j_call: TRBJ1-6; clone_size: -; d_call: -; v_call: TRBV3-1/TRBV3-2; cdr3_aa: CASSQGRSPLHF; cdr3_nt: TGTGCCAGCAGCCAAGGGAGGTCACCCCTCCACTTT
j_call: TRBJ2-2; clone_size: -; d_call: -; v_call: TRBV28; cdr3_aa: CASRVQGADSGELFF; cdr3_nt: TGTGCCAGCAGGGTACAGGGTGCTGACTCCGGGGAGCTGTTTTTT
j_call: TRBJ2-5; clone_size: -; d_call: TRBD2; v_call: TRBV5-4; cdr3_aa: CASSSWTSGPQYF; cdr3_nt: TGTGCCAGCAGCTCATGGACTAGCGGCCCTCAGTACTTC
j_call: TRBJ1-2; clone_size: once; d_call: -; v_call: TRBV7-9; cdr3_aa: CASSLSGGYTF; cdr3_nt: TGTGCCAGCAGCTTATCCGGGGGCTACACCTTC
j_call: TRBJ2-2; clone_size: -; d_call: TRBD1; v_call: TRBV10-1; cdr3_aa: CASSRGQGTNTGELFF; cdr3_nt: TGCGCCAGCAGTCGCGGACAGGGGACCAACACCGGGGAGCTGTTTTTT
j_call: TRBJ2-5; clone_size: -; d_call: -; v_call: TRBV5-4; cdr3_aa: CASSSKGGDQETQYF; cdr3_nt: TGTGCCAGCAGCTCTAAAGGGGGGGACCAAGAGACCCAGTACTTC
j_call: TRBJ2-5; clone_size: -; d_call: TRBD1; v_call: TRBV5-1; cdr3_aa: CASSVRDRGNGETQYF; cdr3_nt: TGCGCCAGCAGCGTCCGGGACAGGGGGAATGGGGAGACCCAGTACTTC
j_call: TRBJ2-3; clone_size: -; d_call: TRBD2; v_call: TRBV2; cdr3_aa: CASKKQRGSTDTQYF; cdr3_nt: TGTGCCAGCAAAAAGCAGCGGGGGAGCACAGATACGCAGTATTTT
j_call: TRBJ1-3; clone_size: -; d_call: -; v_call: TRBV7-6; cdr3_aa: CASSLVSHSGNTIYF; cdr3_nt: TGTGCCAGCAGCTTAGTTTCACACTCTGGAAACACCATATATTTT
j_call: TRBJ2-2; clone_size: -; d_call: TRBD2; v_call: TRBV5-1; cdr3_aa: CASSLTPGLGNTGELFF; cdr3_nt: TGCGCCAGCAGCTTAACTCCGGGACTAGGCAACACCGGGGAGCTGTTTTTT
j_call: TRBJ1-2; clone_size: -; d_call: -; v_call: TRBV3-1/TRBV3-2; cdr3_aa: CASSPDSNYGYTF; cdr3_nt: TGTGCCAGCAGCCCCGACAGCAACTATGGCTACACCTTC
j_call: TRBJ1-1; clone_size: -; d_call: TRBD1; v_call: TRBV15; cdr3_aa: CATSPALQGVNTEAFF; cdr3_nt: TGTGCCACCAGCCCAGCCCTACAGGGGGTTAACACTGAAGCTTTCTTT